This T cell receptor beta chain appears in the sequencing data of a study of CD8 T cells in ankylosing spondylitis. Overall study results and limits: Disease-linked clones reportedly showed significant enrichment in matched ankylosing spondylitis synovial fluid.

This clonotype was detected many times. Its specificity is not known. From germline, CDR1 is SGHTA and CDR2 FQGNSA. Trimming at V came to 5 bases and at J to 8 bases, leaving 11 bases not matched to a gene. The CDR3 runs to 14 residues. TCRdb processed the 5' RACE reads anew with MiXCR; each CDR3 protein has one entry. The repertoire holds 150,000 to 200,000 distinct CDR3 sequences, about 18% seen once, with around 4% in the top ten. The sequenced sample was blood, either unsorted or a sorted T cell fraction (not recorded which). The sequence came from a male donor aged 5 to 30 with ankylosing spondylitis or in good health (not recorded which). This chain links TRBV7-2 with TRBJ1-2, with 7 bases lining up with TRBD1. In DNA form, the CDR3 reads TGTGCCAGCAGCCCGGTCCGGGACAGTGGCGGCTACACCTTC. Translation: CASSPVRDSGGYTF.